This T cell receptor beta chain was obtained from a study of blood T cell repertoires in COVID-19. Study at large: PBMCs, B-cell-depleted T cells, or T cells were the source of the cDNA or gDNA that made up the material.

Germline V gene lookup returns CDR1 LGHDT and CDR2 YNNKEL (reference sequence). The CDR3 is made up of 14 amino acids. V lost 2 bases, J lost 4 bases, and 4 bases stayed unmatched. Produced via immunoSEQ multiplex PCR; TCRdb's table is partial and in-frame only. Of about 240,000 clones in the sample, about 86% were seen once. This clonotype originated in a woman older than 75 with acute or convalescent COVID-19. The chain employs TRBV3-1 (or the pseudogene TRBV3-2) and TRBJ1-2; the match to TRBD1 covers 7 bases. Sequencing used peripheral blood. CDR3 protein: CASSQSGGSYGYTF. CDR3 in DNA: TGTGCCAGCAGCCAATCAGGGGGGTCCTATGGCTACACCTTC.